One sample yielded the 27 T cell receptor beta chains listed below, sequenced in a study of T-cell memory formation after mild COVID-19 (dated by TCRdb to about 2021). Library preparation was by 5' RACE. The run used an Illumina NovaSeq 6000. The public reads were reanalyzed by TCRdb: fastp trimming at Q25, MiXCR alignment, in-frame beta chains only. When rows share a CDR3 protein, they turn into one entry using the most common DNA and genes. Present in this sample are approximately 450,000 distinct CDR3 sequences, 15% to 20% of which were seen just once. Over 9% of the sample goes to the ten largest clones. The sequencing sample was made of PBMCs or a T cell subset sorted from them (not recorded which). Receptors originate from an adult woman who had mild COVID-19 (a few samples of this study predate the infection). The sample titles of this study are shuffled in the database, so cell type and time point are left out; the donor was told from shared clones.

The chain links TRBV2 to TRBJ2-3; a possible D gene is TRBD2 (6 bases). This CDR3 region has 14 residues. Trimming took off 9 bases at V and 1 base at J, with 14 bases between the two ends. The V gene's germline CDR1 is SNHLY and CDR2 FYNNEI. For the CDR3, the DNA is TGTGCCAGATCCCCGGGACTGGGCACAGATACGCAGTATTTT. Encoded protein: CARSPGLGTDTQYF.

This clonotype came up a few times. This CDR3 reads CSARDQVGSLTPLEAFF. The CDR3 DNA follows: TGCAGTGCTAGAGATCAAGTTGGCAGCCTGACCCCACTTGAAGCTTTCTTT. The rearrangement uses TRBV20-1 and TRBJ1-1; D remains unclear. Trimming pared 0 bases from V and 7 bases from J, leaving 24 bases between. This CDR3 contains 17 residues. CDR1 DFQATT and CDR2 SNEGSKA come from the germline V gene (reference sequence).

This clonotype has just a few counts. This chain links TRBV21-1 with TRBJ2-5. TRBV21-1 is a known pseudogene. The CDR3 loop spans 9 amino acids. The CDR3 region has the DNA TGTGCCAGCAAAGAGACCCAGTACTTC. Its translation: CASKETQYF.

The gene calls are TRBV15 and TRBJ2-1; D possibly uses TRBD1 or TRBD2 (6 bases each). Germline V lookup: CDR1 LNHNV, CDR2 YYDKDF (reference sequence). The CDR3 sequence is 15 residues long. Trimming pared 0 bases from V and 7 bases from J, leaving 13 bases between. CDR3 amino acids: CATSREVGGWNEQFF. The CDR3 DNA is TGTGCCACCAGCAGAGAGGTCGGGGGCTGGAATGAGCAGTTCTTC.

In its sample, this clonotype was seen a few times. The chain uses TRBV2 and TRBJ2-7; 8 bases are shared with TRBD2. V lost 10 bases to trimming and J lost 0 bases; unmatched junction nucleotides: 8. Germline V gives CDR1 SNHLY, CDR2 FYNNEI. The CDR3 consists of 14 residues. CDR3 nucleotides: TGTGCCATCAGAGCGGGAGACAACTCCTACGAGCAGTACTTC. Encoded protein: CAIRAGDNSYEQYF.

This clonotype was counted between two and nine times. The gene calls are TRBV5-6 and TRBJ2-5; TRBD1 matches 8 bases. The germline V gene encodes CDR1 SGHDT and CDR2 YYEEEE. The CDR3 has 15 amino acids. J gave up 1 base and V 5 bases, and 7 bases lay outside the gene matches. The CDR3 DNA reads as TGTGCCAGCAGGGGTGCCGGGACAGGCCAAGAGACCCAGTACTTC. Its translation is CASRGAGTGQETQYF.

J is TRBJ1-1 and V is TRBV12-3 or TRBV12-4; 7 nucleotides agree with TRBD1. This CDR3 has 12 residues. With V trimmed by 6 bases and J by 11 bases, 9 bases remained unmatched. Here the CDR3 DNA reads TGTGCCAGCAGGTATAACAGGGGTCCGGCTTTCTTT. This codes for CASRYNRGPAFF.

Only a few counts were recorded for this clonotype. The chain recombines TRBV30 with TRBJ1-1; D is ambiguous. V was trimmed by 3 bases and J by 8 bases, leaving 7 bases between them. The V gene's germline CDR1 is GTSNPN and CDR2 SVGIG (reference sequence). The CDR3 contains 10 residues. CDR3 DNA sequence: TGTGCCTGGAGGAAGGTAGAAGCTTTCTTT. This translates into CAWRKVEAFF.

This clonotype came up many times. The chain couples TRBV12-3 or TRBV12-4 to TRBJ2-5; 12 bases are a match to TRBD2. V trimming: 3 bases; J trimming: 5 bases; junction bases outside the gene matches: 4. This CDR3 is built from 15 residues. The CDR3 loop reads CASSFASGGAETQYF. The CDR3, as DNA: TGTGCCAGCAGTTTTGCTAGCGGGGGGGCGGAGACCCAGTACTTC.

This clonotype was counted once. The V call is TRBV15, the J call TRBJ2-6, with a weak D call TRBD1 (5 bases). The CDR3 contains 18 residues. V was pared by 0 bases and J by 2 bases, with 14 bases between. Germline loops: CDR1 LNHNV, CDR2 YYDKDF (reference sequence). The chain's CDR3 is CATSRDGQWAAGANVLTF. The DNA of the CDR3 is TGTGCCACCAGCAGAGATGGACAATGGGCCGCTGGGGCCAACGTCCTGACTTTC.

There are a few counts of this clonotype. The chain joins TRBV5-1 to TRBJ1-5; TRBD1 might be the D (5 bases). V was trimmed by 3 bases and J by 0 bases, leaving 10 bases between them. The CDR3 loop spans 15 amino acids. Germline CDR1 is SGHRS and CDR2 is YFSETQ. The CDR3 sequence: CASSSEGYSNQPQHF. The DNA for the CDR3 is TGCGCCAGCAGCTCCGAGGGGTATAGCAATCAGCCCCAGCATTTT.

This clonotype was observed a single time. The J gene is TRBJ1-2, the V gene TRBV20-1, with D unclear. The V end was cut by 3 bases, the J end by 5 bases, with 16 bases between. The CDR3 is 14 residues long. CDR1 and CDR2 (germline): DFQATT, SNEGSKA (reference sequence). Here the CDR3 DNA reads TGCAGTGCTAGCGCGCCACCCCCGATGTATGGCTACACCTTC. It specifies CSASAPPPMYGYTF.

This chain joins TRBV20-1 and TRBJ2-5; 11 bases line up with TRBD2. The V gene end was trimmed by 6 bases and the J gene end by 3 bases; junction bases not matched to a gene: 6. Germline V gene data show CDR1 as DFQATT and CDR2 as SNEGSKA (reference sequence). This CDR3 region has 14 residues. The CDR3 DNA is TGCAGTGCATTACTAGCGGGAGTGAAAGAGACCCAGTACTTC. Translated: CSALLAGVKETQYF.

This clonotype has only a few counts. This chain connects TRBV11-2 to TRBJ2-1; D ambiguous. Germline CDR1 is SGHAT and CDR2 is FQNNGV. Deletions cut 6 bases from V and 8 bases from J, with 17 bases between. This CDR3 has 14 amino acids. In nucleotides, the CDR3 is TGTGCCAGCAGGAATTTAGCAGGATTGTATGAGCAGTTCTTC. This sequence encodes CASRNLAGLYEQFF. The full variable domain, in which reference TRBV11-2 and TRBJ2-1 provide the parts outside the CDR3, is EAGVAQSPRYKIIEKRQSVAFWCNPISGHATLYWYQQILGQGPKLLIQFQNNGVVDDSQLPKDRFSAERLKGVDSTLKIQPAKLEDSAVYLCASRNLAGLYEQFFGPGTRLTVL.

This clonotype was observed a few times. The chain joins TRBV4-3 to TRBJ2-5; D uncertain. The CDR3 is 13 amino acids. Trimming pared 1 base from V and 5 bases from J, leaving 8 bases between. Germline CDR1 and CDR2: LGHNA and YSLEER. The CDR3 reads CASSQGPSETQYF. CDR3 in DNA: TGCGCCAGCAGCCAAGGACCTTCGGAGACCCAGTACTTC.

V and J are TRBV7-9 and TRBJ2-7, with D perhaps matching TRBD2 (5 bases). Germline V gives CDR1 SEHNR, CDR2 FQNEAQ (reference sequence). The ends were cut back, 1 base at V and 13 bases at J, with 14 bases in the middle. The CDR3 extends over 12 amino acids. The CDR3 coding sequence is TGTGCCAGCAGCTTAGAACCTACTAGAGTTTACTTC. Translation: CASSLEPTRVYF.

This clonotype came up a few times. The V call is TRBV5-1, the J call TRBJ2-1, with D perhaps being TRBD1 or TRBD2 (5 bases each). This CDR3 region has 16 residues. Germline CDR1 is SGHRS and CDR2 is YFSETQ. With 3 bases removed from V and 2 bases from J, the gap between germline ends came to 15 bases. DNA of the CDR3: TGCGCCAGCAGCTCTATTTCTAGGGGAGCCTACAATGAGCAGTTCTTC. It translates to CASSSISRGAYNEQFF.

This chain's CDR3 is CASRALAGGPWGELFF. The CDR3 coding sequence is TGTGCCAGCAGGGCCCTAGCGGGGGGACCCTGGGGGGAGCTGTTTTTT. This chain links TRBV7-2 with TRBJ2-2; 11 bases align to TRBD2. Germline V CDR1 and CDR2: SGHTA, FQGNSA. The CDR3 has 16 residues. V was pared by 6 bases and J by 8 bases, with 11 bases of the junction left unmatched.

V gene TRBV6-5 combines with J gene TRBJ1-1, with D uncertain. V lost 7 bases and J lost 4, with 16 bases in between. The CDR3 is 14 residues long. Germline CDR1 MNHEY, CDR2 SVGAGI. As DNA, the CDR3 is TGTGCCAGCACCAGCCCGGGGAGGATCACTGAAGCTTTCTTT. It is translated as CASTSPGRITEAFF.

This clonotype was seen a few times. The gene calls are TRBV19 and TRBJ1-1, with D unclear. Germline loops: CDR1 LNHDA, CDR2 SQIVND (reference sequence). Trimming took off 8 bases at V and 3 bases at J, with 7 bases between the two ends. This CDR3 region has 11 residues. The CDR3 nucleotides are TGTGCCAGTGCCCGTCACACTGAAGCTTTCTTT. This translates into CASARHTEAFF.

There are a few counts of this clonotype. The chain has TRBV29-1 and TRBJ2-1, with TRBD2 matching 8 bases. Germline loops: CDR1 SQVTM, CDR2 ANQGSEA. CDR3 length: 13 amino acids. Germline trimming cut 4 bases from V and 6 bases from J; bases unmatched to any gene: 5. The CDR3 DNA reads TGCAGCGTTGGCGGGACTAGAGGCAATGAGCAGTTCTTC. This translates into CSVGGTRGNEQFF.

This chain links TRBV3-1 with TRBJ2-5, with 8 positions matching TRBD2. The CDR3 loop spans 16 amino acids. Germline-derived CDR1 and CDR2 are LGHDT and YNNKEL (reference sequence). The trim removed 2 bases at V and 3 bases at J, leaving 8 bases unmatched. The CDR3 DNA follows: TGTGCCAGCAGCCAACGGAGCGGGGGCCGGGAAGAGACCCAGTACTTC. Amino acids: CASSQRSGGREETQYF.

The V call is TRBV7-2, the J call TRBJ2-2, with D tentatively TRBD2 (6 bases). Germline V gives CDR1 SGHTA, CDR2 FQGNSA. The CDR3 extends over 16 amino acids. V lost 6 bases and J lost 4, with 18 bases in between. CDR3 sequence reads: CASSPLAPTLTGELFF. The CDR3, as DNA: TGTGCCAGCAGTCCTCTAGCGCCAACACTCACCGGGGAGCTGTTTTTT.

The chain recombines TRBV12-3 or TRBV12-4 with TRBJ2-5; the match to TRBD1 covers 10 bases. With 6 bases clipped from V and 5 bases from J, the junction kept 12 bases outside the gene matches. The CDR3 totals 16 residues. The CDR3 protein is CASSPRRQGARETQYF. The CDR3 bases are TGTGCCAGCAGCCCTCGCCGACAGGGGGCACGGGAGACCCAGTACTTC.

This clonotype was observed at least ten times. V usage is TRBV6-2 or TRBV6-3 and J usage is TRBJ1-1; D gene unclear. From germline, CDR1 is MNHEY and CDR2 SVGEGT. The V end lost 2 bases, the J end lost 0 bases, and 25 bases lay between the germline ends. The CDR3 is 20 amino acids. The CDR3 region has the DNA TGTGCCAGCAGTTACGGACCGCTTGGGCGGCAGCTGAACATGAACACTGAAGCTTTCTTT. Its protein is CASSYGPLGRQLNMNTEAFF.

A few counts support this clonotype. V is TRBV4-2 and J is TRBJ2-1; 8 nucleotides line up with TRBD2. The junction had 10 bases not matched to a gene; V was cut back by 8 bases and J by 7 bases. The V gene's germline CDR1 is LGHNA and CDR2 YNFKEQ. This CDR3 comprises 14 residues. CDR3 in amino acids: CASRGAGESNEQFF. CDR3 bases: TGTGCCAGCCGGGGAGCGGGGGAGAGTAATGAGCAGTTCTTC.

This clonotype has just a few counts. This rearrangement joins TRBV9 to TRBJ2-7, with 10 bases fitting TRBD2. The CDR3 length is 15 residues. Germline V gene sequence: CDR1 SGDLS, CDR2 YYNGEE. With V trimmed by 0 bases and J by 3 bases, 3 bases remained unmatched. The CDR3 DNA is TGTGCCAGCAGCGTAGATCCTAGCGGGAGCTACGAGCAGTACTTC. Translated, it gives CASSVDPSGSYEQYF.